This T cell receptor (beta chain) was obtained from a study of blood T cell repertoires in COVID-19. Study background: Some COVID-19 samples were acute and others convalescent; all came from the United States, Italy and Spain. From T cells, B-cell-depleted T cells, or PBMCs came the material, which was cDNA or gDNA.

Trimming took 1 base from V and 4 from J, leaving 16 bases between them. The CDR3 consists of 16 residues. The V gene's germline CDR1 is SGHTA and CDR2 FQGTGA. Authors' analysis steps: Cell counts per sample came from amplifying reference gene primers. The data were produced by immunoSEQ multiplex PCR, yet TCRdb's version contains in-frame clones alone and is incomplete. The V and J calls and the clone size are those of that table, but D and trimming were determined from the DNA. The sample contains nearly 55,000 clones, just over 85% of which appear only once. The gene calls are TRBV7-3 and TRBJ1-1; perhaps TRBD1 as D (5 bases). The specimen was peripheral blood. The clonotype originates from a man between 70 and 80 years old with active COVID-19. CDR3 protein: CASSLKRAGGSTEAFF. DNA of the CDR3: TGTGCCAGCAGCTTAAAAAGAGCGGGGGGATCCACTGAAGCTTTCTTT. Full variable domain (rest looked up from reference TRBV7-3 and TRBJ1-1): GAGVSQTPSNKVTEKGKYVELRCDPISGHTALYWYRQSLGQGPEFLIYFQGTGAADDSGLPNDRFFAVRPEGSVSTLKIQRTERGDSAVYLCASSLKRAGGSTEAFFGQGTRLTVV.